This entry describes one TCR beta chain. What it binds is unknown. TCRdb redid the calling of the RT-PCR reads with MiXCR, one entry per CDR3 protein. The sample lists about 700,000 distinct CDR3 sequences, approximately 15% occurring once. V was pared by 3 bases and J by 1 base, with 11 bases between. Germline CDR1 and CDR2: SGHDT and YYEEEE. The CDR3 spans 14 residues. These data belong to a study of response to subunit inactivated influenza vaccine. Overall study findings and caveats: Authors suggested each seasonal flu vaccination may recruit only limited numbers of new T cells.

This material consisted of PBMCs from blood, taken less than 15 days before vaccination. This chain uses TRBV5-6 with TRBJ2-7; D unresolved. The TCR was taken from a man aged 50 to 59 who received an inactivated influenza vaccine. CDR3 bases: TGTGCCAGCAGCTCCGGTCTGGGTTCCTACGAGCAGTACTTC. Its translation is CASSSGLGSYEQYF.